Given below is one T cell receptor (beta chain) in context. These data originate in a study of T cells in Graves' hyperthyroidism and ophthalmopathy. Trimming at V came to 9 bases and at J to 3 bases, leaving 6 bases not matched to a gene. The CDR3 consists of 13 residues. Germline V gene data show CDR1 as KGHDR and CDR2 as SFDVKD. The investigators amplified TCR beta CDR3 regions from RNA transcripts. A first-round RT-PCR of the TCR CDR3 used the HTBI primer set. One entry per CDR3 protein, called by TCRdb with MiXCR from the multiplex PCR reads. The sample holds some 440,000 distinct CDR3 sequences; around 14% are singletons and the top ten take roughly 13%.

Sequences were obtained from blood. V is TRBV24-1 and J is TRBJ2-5, with 7 bases aligning to TRBD2. The TCR originated in a woman aged 18-29 years with Graves' hyperthyroidism. This CDR3 is CATAKSGEETQYF. For the CDR3, the DNA is TGTGCCACCGCCAAAAGCGGGGAAGAGACCCAGTACTTC.